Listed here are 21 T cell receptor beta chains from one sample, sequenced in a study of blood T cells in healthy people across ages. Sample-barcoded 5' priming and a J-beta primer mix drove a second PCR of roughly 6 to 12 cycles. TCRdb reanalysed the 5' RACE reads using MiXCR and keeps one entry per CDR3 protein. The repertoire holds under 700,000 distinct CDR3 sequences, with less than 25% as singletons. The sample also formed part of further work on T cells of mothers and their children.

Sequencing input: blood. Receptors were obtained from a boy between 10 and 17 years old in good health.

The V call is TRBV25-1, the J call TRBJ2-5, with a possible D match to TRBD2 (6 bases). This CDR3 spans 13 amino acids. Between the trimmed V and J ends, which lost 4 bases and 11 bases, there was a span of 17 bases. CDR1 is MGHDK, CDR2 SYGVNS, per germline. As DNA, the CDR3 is TGTGCCAGCAGTGGAATTCCGGGACTTGAGCAGTACTTC. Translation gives CASSGIPGLEQYF.

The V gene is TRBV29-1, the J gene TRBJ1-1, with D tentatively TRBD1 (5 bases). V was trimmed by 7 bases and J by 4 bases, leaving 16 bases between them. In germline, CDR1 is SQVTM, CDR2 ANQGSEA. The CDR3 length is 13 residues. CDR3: CSAPQGMATEAFF. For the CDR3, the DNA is TGCAGCGCCCCCCAGGGCATGGCCACTGAAGCTTTCTTT.

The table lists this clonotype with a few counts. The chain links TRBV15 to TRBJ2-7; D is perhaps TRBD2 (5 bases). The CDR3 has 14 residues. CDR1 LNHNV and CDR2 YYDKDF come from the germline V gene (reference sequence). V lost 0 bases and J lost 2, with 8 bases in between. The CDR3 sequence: CATSRDRGTYEQYF. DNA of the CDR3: TGTGCCACCAGCAGAGATCGGGGTACCTACGAGCAGTACTTC.

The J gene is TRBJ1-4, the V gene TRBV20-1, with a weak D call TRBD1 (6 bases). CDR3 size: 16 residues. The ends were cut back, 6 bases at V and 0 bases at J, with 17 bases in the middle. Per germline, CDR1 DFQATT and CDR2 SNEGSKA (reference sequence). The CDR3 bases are TGCAGTGCCTTACCTCAGGGGAGGGCAACTAATGAAAAACTGTTTTTT. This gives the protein CSALPQGRATNEKLFF.

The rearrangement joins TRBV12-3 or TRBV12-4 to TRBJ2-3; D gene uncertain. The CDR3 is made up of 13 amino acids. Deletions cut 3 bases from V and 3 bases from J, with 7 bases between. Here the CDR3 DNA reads TGTGCCAGCAGTTTCGACGCGACAGATACGCAGTATTTT. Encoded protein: CASSFDATDTQYF.

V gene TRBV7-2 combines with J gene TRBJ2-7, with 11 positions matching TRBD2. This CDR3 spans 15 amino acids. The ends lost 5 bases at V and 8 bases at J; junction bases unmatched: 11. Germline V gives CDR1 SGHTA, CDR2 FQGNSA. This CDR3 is CASSASGGPNLKQYF. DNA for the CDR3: TGTGCCAGCAGCGCTAGCGGGGGGCCAAACCTAAAGCAGTACTTC.

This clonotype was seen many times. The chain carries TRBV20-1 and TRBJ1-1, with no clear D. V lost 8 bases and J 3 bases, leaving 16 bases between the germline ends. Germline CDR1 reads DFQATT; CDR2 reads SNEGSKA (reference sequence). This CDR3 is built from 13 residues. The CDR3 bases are TGCAGTTCAAATAAGAGGGCCGACACTGAAGCTTTCTTT. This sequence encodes CSSNKRADTEAFF.

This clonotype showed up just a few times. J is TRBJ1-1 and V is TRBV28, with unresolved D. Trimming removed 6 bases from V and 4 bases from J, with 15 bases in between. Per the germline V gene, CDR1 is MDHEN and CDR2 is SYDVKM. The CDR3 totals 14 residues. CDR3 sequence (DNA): TGTGCCAGCAGGGAGGCGCGGGCTCGCACTGAAGCTTTCTTT. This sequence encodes CASREARARTEAFF.

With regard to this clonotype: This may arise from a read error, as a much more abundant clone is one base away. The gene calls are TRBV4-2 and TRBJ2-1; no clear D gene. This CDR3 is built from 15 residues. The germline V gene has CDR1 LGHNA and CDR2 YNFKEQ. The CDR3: CASNQGPRTNNEQFF. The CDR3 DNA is TGTGCCAGCAACCAAGGGCCTCGAACCAACAATGAGCAGTTCTTC.

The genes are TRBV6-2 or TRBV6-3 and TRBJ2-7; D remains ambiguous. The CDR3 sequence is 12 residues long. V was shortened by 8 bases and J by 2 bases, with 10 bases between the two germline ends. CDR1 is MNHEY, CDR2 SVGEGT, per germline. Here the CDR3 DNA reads TGTGCCAGCTGCATGAGCCCCTACGAGCAGTACTTC. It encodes CASCMSPYEQYF.

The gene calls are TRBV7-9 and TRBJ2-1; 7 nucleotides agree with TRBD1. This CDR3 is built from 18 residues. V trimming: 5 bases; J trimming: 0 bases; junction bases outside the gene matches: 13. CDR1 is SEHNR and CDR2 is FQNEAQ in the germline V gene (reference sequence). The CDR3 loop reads CASSPAFQTGSSYNEQFF. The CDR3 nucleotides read TGTGCCAGCAGCCCCGCCTTTCAGACAGGGAGCTCCTACAATGAGCAGTTCTTC.

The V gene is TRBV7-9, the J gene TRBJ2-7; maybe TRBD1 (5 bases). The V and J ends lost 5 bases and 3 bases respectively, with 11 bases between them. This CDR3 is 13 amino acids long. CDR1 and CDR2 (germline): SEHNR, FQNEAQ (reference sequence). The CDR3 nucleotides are TGTGCCAGCAGCCCAGGGAATCTCTACGAGCAGTACTTC. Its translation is CASSPGNLYEQYF.

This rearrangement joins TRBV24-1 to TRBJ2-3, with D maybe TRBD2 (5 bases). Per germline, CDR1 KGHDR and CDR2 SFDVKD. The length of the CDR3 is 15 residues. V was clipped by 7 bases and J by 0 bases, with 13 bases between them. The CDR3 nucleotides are TGTGCCACCAGCCCGAGGGTTCCTAGCACAGATACGCAGTATTTT. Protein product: CATSPRVPSTDTQYF.

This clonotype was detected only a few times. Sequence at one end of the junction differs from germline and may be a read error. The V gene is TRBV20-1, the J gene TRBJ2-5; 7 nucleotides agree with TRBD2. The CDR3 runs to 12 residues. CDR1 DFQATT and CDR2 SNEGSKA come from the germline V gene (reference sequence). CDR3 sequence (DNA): TGCAGTGCTAGAGATCGGGCTAGCGGATCTTTCTTC. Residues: CSARDRASGSFF.

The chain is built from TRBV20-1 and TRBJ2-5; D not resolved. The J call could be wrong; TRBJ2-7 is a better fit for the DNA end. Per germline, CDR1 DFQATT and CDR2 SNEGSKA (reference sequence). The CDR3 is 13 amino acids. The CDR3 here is CSARGRASYEQYF. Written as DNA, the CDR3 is TGCAGTGCTAGAGGTCGGGCCTCCTACGAGCAGTACTTC.

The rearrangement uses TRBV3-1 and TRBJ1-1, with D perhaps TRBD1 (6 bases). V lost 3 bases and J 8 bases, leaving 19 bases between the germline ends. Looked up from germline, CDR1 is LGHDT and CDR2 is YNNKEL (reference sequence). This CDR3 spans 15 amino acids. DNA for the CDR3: TGTGCCAGCAGCCAGACATCCGACCGTGGACAGGAAGCTTTCTTT. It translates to CASSQTSDRGQEAFF.

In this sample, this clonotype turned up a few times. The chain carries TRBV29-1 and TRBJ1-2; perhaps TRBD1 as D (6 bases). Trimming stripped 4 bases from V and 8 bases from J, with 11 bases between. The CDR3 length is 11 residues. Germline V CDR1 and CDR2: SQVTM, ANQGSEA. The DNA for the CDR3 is TGCAGCGTTGGGGGGCTTGGCGGCTACACCTTC. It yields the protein CSVGGLGGYTF.

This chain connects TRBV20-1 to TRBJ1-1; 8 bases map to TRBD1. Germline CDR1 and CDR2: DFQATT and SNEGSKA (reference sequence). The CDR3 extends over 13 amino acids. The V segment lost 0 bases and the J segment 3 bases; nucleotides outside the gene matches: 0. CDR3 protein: CSAREQGDTEAFF. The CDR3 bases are TGCAGTGCTAGAGAACAGGGGGACACTGAAGCTTTCTTT.

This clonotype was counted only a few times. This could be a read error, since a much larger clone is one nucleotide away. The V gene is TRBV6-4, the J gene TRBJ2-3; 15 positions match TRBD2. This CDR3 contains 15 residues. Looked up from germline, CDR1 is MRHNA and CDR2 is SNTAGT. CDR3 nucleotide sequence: TGTGCCGGCAGTCCGGGACTAGCGGGGGGAGATACGCAGTATTTT. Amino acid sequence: CAGSPGLAGGDTQYF.

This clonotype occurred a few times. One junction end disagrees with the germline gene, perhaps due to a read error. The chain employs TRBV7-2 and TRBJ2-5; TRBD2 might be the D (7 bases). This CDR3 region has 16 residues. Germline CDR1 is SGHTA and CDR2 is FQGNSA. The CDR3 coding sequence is TGTGCCAGCAGCTCAATGGGAGGGGGTATCAACAATGAGCGGTTCTTC. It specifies CASSSMGGGINNERFF.

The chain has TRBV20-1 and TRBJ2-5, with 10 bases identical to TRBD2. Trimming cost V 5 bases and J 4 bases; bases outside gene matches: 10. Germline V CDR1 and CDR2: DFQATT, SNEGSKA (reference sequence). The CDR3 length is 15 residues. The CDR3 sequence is CSAQPERGGRETQYF. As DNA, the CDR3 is TGCAGTGCTCAACCGGAGCGGGGGGGCCGAGAGACCCAGTACTTC.